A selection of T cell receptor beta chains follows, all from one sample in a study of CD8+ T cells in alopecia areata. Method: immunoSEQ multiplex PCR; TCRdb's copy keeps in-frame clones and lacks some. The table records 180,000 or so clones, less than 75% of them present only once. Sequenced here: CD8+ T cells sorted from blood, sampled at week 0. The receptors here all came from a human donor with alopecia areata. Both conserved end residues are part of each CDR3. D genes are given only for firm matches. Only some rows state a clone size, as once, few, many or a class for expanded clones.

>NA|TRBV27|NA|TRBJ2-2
TGTGCCAGCAGTTGGGGGGCCAACACCGGGGAGCTGTTTTTT
CASSWGANTGELFF
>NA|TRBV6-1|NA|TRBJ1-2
TGTGCCAGCAGTGAAGGAGGCTACACCTTC
CASSEGGYTF
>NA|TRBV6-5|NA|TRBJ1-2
TGTGCCAGCCGTGCAAGCTATGGCTACACCTTC
CASRASYGYTF
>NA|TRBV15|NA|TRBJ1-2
TGTGCCACCAGCAGAGATAGGGCGTCGCCTAAGAACTATGGCTACACCTTC
CATSRDRASPKNYGYTF
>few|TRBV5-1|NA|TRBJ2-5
TGCGCCAGCAGCTCCCGGGGGCAGGGGAGACAAGAGACCCAGTACTTC
CASSSRGQGRQETQYF
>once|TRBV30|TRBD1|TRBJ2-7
TGTGCCTGGAGTTGGGGACAGGGGGCGTACGAGCAGTACTTC
CAWSWGQGAYEQYF
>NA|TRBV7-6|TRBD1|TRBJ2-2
TGTGCCAGCAGCTTAGCGCGGACAGGGGGAGACACCGGGGAGCTGTTTTTT
CASSLARTGGDTGELFF
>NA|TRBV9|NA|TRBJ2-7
TGTGCCAGCAGCGTCTCAAACAGGGACTACGAGCAGTACTTC
CASSVSNRDYEQYF
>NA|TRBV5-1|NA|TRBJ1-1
TGCGCCAGCAGCTTGCTAGTGAACACTGAAGCTTTCTTT
CASSLLVNTEAFF
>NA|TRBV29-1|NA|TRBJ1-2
NA
CSVADGTF
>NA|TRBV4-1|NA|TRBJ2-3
TGCGCCAGCAGCCAAGTATCCGCAGATACGCAGTATTTT
CASSQVSADTQYF
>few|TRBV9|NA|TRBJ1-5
TGTGCCAGCAGCGTAGGGGGAGGCAATCAGCCCCAGCATTTT
CASSVGGGNQPQHF
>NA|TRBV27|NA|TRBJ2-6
TGTGCCAGCAGTTCCCTGGGGGGAACTGGGGCCAACGTCCTGACTTTC
CASSSLGGTGANVLTF
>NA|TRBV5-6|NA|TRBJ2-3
TGTGCCGGCAGTCTCGGGCCAAACACGCAGTATTTT
CAGSLGPNTQYF
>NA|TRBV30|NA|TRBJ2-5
TGTGCCTGGAGTGTTTGGAACCAAGAGACCCAGTACTTC
CAWSVWNQETQYF
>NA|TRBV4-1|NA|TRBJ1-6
TGCGCCAGCAGCCATGCCCGGGGGAGCTCCTATAATTCACCCCTCCACTTT
CASSHARGSSYNSPLHF
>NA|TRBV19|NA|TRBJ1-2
TGTGCCAGTAGTGAAGGGAATTCCTATGGCTACACCTTC
CASSEGNSYGYTF
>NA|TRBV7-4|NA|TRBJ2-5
TGTGCCAGACCGAGTCCGGGACGGTCTCAAGAGACCCAGTACTTC
CARPSPGRSQETQYF
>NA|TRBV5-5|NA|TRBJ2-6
TGTGCCAGCAGCCTTTGGACTGGCGGCAGTGGGGCCAACGTCCTGACTTTC
CASSLWTGGSGANVLTF
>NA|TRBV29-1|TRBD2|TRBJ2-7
TGCAGCGTCGACGGGGGGGCCAACGAGCAGTACTTC
CSVDGGANEQYF
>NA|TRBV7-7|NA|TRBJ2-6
TGTGCCAGCAGTCAGGGACCGTCTGGGGCCAACGTCCTGACTTTC
CASSQGPSGANVLTF
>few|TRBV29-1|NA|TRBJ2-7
TGCAGCGTTGAAGCCCCCGAAAAACCCTACGAGCAGTACTTC
CSVEAPEKPYEQYF
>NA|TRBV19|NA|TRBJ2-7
TGTGCCAGTAGTCATGTCAGCACCTCCTCCTACGAGCAGTACTTC
CASSHVSTSSYEQYF
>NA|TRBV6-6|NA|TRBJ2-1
TGTGCCAGCAGCTCTGGGCGGGGCGGAGGGGATGAGCAGTTCTTC
CASSSGRGGGDEQFF
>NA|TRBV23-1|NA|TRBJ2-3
TGCGCCAGCAGTCTTTCGGTCTGGGATACGCAGTATTTT
CASSLSVWDTQYF
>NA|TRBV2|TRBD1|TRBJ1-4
TGTGCCAGCAGTGAAGGGGGGACAGGGCCAGCGGGGAAACTGTTTTTT
CASSEGGTGPAGKLFF
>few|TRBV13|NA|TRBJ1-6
TGTGCCAGCAGCTTACGGCATAATTCACCCCTCCACTTT
CASSLRHNSPLHF
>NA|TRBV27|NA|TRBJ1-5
TGTGCCAGCAGTCCGGGTGGGGGTAGCAATCAGCCCCAGCATTTT
CASSPGGGSNQPQHF
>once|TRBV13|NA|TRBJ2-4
TGTGCCAGCAGCTTCGGGCTAGCCGGGAACATTCAGTACTTC
CASSFGLAGNIQYF
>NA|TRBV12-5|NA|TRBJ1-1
TGTGCTAGTGGTTTGCCGCCGACAACGAACAGGGCCTCGGACACTGAAGCTTTCTTT
CASGLPPTTNRASDTEAFF
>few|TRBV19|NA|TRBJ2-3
TGTGCCAGTAGTATCGGGGTAGTAGATACGCAGTATTTT
CASSIGVVDTQYF
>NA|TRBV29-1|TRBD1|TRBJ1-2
TGCAGCGTTGAAGGACAGGGGTTGGACTATGGCTACACCTTC
CSVEGQGLDYGYTF
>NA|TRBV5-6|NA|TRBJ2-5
TGTGCCAGCAGCTTGTCCGTGGAGACCCAGTACTTC
CASSLSVETQYF
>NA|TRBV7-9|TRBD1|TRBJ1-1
TGTGCCAGCAGCTACCTAGAGGGGGCGGACGCTTTCTTT
CASSYLEGADAFF
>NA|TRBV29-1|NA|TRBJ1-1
TGCAGCGCCATCCCCACTGAGAACACTGAAGCTTTCTTT
CSAIPTENTEAFF
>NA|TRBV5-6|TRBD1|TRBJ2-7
TGTGCCAGCAGCTCGGACAGGAATAGGTACGAGCAGTACTTC
CASSSDRNRYEQYF
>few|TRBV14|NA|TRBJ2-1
TGTGCCAGCAGCCAATATTTTGGGACCCAGGGCTTCTTC
CASSQYFGTQGFF
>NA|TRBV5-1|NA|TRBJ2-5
TGCGCCAGCAGCTTGGTAGCCAGGGGAGAGACCCAGTACTTC
CASSLVARGETQYF
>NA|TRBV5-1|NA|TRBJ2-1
TGCGCCAGCAGCTTGGAACAATTTCAGGACAATGAGCAGTTCTTC
CASSLEQFQDNEQFF
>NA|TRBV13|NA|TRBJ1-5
TGTGCCAGCAGCTCCCAAAGGGGTCAGCCCCAGCATTTT
CASSSQRGQPQHF
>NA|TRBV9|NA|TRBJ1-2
TGTGCCAGCAGCCCCAAGGACAGCGTCTATGGCTACACCTTC
CASSPKDSVYGYTF
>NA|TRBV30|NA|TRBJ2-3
TGTGCCTGGAGTGCCCGGGACACCAGGAGGTGGGATACGCAGTATTTT
CAWSARDTRRWDTQYF
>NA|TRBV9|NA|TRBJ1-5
TGTGCCAGCAGCGTAGAAGAGGACTCCTATCAGCCCCAGCATTTT
CASSVEEDSYQPQHF
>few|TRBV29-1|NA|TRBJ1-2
TGCAGCGTTGAAGATCCGGGACTGATTAACTATGGCTACACCTTC
CSVEDPGLINYGYTF
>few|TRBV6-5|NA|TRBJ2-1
TGTGCCAGCAGTCAGTACAATGAGCAGTTCTTC
CASSQYNEQFF
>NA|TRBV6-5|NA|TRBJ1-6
TGTGCCAGCAGTTACGGTGGTTCACCCCTCCACTTT
CASSYGGSPLHF
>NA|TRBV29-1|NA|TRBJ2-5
TGCAGCGGCCACAGGGACCCCCAAGAGACCCAGTACTTC
CSGHRDPQETQYF
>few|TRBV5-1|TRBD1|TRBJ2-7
TGCGCCAGCAGCCGTACAGGGGTTGAGCAGTACTTC
CASSRTGVEQYF
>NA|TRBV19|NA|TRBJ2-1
TGTGCCAGTAGATCAATAGGTGAGCAGTTCTTC
CASRSIGEQFF
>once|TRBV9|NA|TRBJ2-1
TGTGCCAGCAGCGTAGGGTCAGAGAGCTCCTACAATGAGCAGTTCTTC
CASSVGSESSYNEQFF
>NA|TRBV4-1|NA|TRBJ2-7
TGCGCCAGCAGCCAAGGTCGGGGGGCTCGTGGCCACGAGCAGTACTTC
CASSQGRGARGHEQYF
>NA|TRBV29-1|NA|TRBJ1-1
TGCAGCGAAAGCCAGGGTTTGAGCACTGAAGCTTTCTTT
CSESQGLSTEAFF
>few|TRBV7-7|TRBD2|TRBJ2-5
TGTGCCAGCAGCTTAGTAGGACTAGTTGAGGAGACCCAGTACTTC
CASSLVGLVEETQYF